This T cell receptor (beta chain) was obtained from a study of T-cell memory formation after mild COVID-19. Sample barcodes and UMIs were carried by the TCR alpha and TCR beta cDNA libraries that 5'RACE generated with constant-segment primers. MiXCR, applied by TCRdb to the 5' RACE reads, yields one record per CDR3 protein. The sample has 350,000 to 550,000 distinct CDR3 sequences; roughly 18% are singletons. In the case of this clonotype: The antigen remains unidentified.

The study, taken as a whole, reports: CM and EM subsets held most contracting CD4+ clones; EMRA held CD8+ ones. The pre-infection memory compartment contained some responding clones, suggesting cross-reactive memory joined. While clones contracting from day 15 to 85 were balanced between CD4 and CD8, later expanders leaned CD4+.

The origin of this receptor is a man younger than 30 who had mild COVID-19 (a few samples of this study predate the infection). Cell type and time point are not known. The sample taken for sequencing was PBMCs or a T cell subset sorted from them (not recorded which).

The CDR3 sequence is CASSGNPNTEAFF. The CDR3 coding sequence is TGTGCCAGCTCCGGAAACCCGAACACTGAAGCTTTCTTT. The gene calls are TRBV11-1 and TRBJ1-1; no clear D gene. V gave up 8 bases and J gave up 1 base, with 11 bases separating them. The CDR3 totals 13 residues. In germline, CDR1 is SGHAT, CDR2 FQDESV (reference sequence).